The rows below give T cell receptor beta chains drawn from one sample of a study of blood T cell repertoires in COVID-19. Generated by immunoSEQ multiplex PCR, the TCRdb table keeps only in-frame clones and is missing some. The data show some 200,000 clones, roughly 82% seen once. Material for sequencing was peripheral blood. The receptors were gathered from a man between 50 and 59 years old with active or convalescent COVID-19. CDR3s include the opening cysteine and the closing phenylalanine or tryptophan. Fields, in order: V gene, J gene, clone size, D gene, CDR3 DNA, CDR3 protein. A D gene is named only where the DNA matches it firmly. Where a row states a size, it is once, few, many or the class of an expanded clone; other rows omit it.

>TRBV11-2|TRBJ2-2|once|TRBD1
TGTGCCAGCAGCTTCTCAGGGGGCACCGGGGAGCTGTTTTTT
CASSFSGGTGELFF
>TRBV11-3|TRBJ1-1|.|.
TGTGCCAGCAGCGGGACATCGAACACTGAAGCTTTCTTT
CASSGTSNTEAFF
>TRBV7-2|TRBJ1-1|.|TRBD1
TGTGCCAGCAGCTCCGGGACAGGGAACACTGAAGCTTTCTTT
CASSSGTGNTEAFF
>TRBV28|TRBJ1-3|.|TRBD1
TGTGCCAGCAGTTTCCGGGACAGAAGAAACACCATATATTTT
CASSFRDRRNTIYF
>TRBV7-9|TRBJ2-1|.|TRBD2
TGTGCCAGCAGCTTAGGGGCAGTACCGGGACTAGCGGGGGGGCGGCAGTTCTTC
CASSLGAVPGLAGGRQFF
>TRBV21-1|TRBJ1-6|.|.
TGTGCCAGCAGGCGGGAAAACAATTCACCCCTCCACTTT
CASRRENNSPLHF
>TRBV10-3|TRBJ1-2|.|TRBD1
TGTGCCATCACCCGAGACAGGGCCCTTAACTATGGCTACACCTTC
CAITRDRALNYGYTF
>TRBV27|TRBJ1-6|.|TRBD1
TGTGCCAGCAGTTCACCTCTTTACAGGGGCCGCTCACCCCTCCACTTT
CASSSPLYRGRSPLHF
>TRBV7-9|TRBJ2-5|.|.
TGTGCCAGCAGCTACTCAGGGATGGAGACCCAGTACTTC
CASSYSGMETQYF
>TRBV7-9|TRBJ2-5|.|.
TGTGCCAGCAGCTCCCGGGGGTCTGGGGGGGAGACCCAGTACTTC
CASSSRGSGGETQYF
>TRBV4-2|TRBJ2-5|.|TRBD2
TGTGCCAGCAGCCAAGGGGCTAGCGGGTGGGACTGGGAGACCCAGTACTTC
CASSQGASGWDWETQYF
>TRBV29-1|TRBJ2-1|once|.
TGCAGCGTTGCACGAGCATCCTACAATGAGCAGTTCTTC
CSVARASYNEQFF
>TRBV12-3/TRBV12-4|TRBJ1-1|.|TRBD1
TGTGCCTCTGACAGGGTGAACACTGAAGCTTTCTTT
CASDRVNTEAFF
>TRBV2|TRBJ1-6|once|.
TGTGCCAGCAGTGTAAGAGAGGGGGGGCCCAATAATTCACCCCTCCACTTT
CASSVREGGPNNSPLHF
>TRBV4-3|TRBJ2-2|.|.
TGCGCCAGCAGCCAAGATCCCGGACTCCGGGGCACCGGGGAGCTGTTTTTT
CASSQDPGLRGTGELFF
>TRBV7-9|TRBJ2-2|.|.
TGTGCCAGCACCGAGGGTGGATTTAACACCGGGGAGCTGTTTTTT
CASTEGGFNTGELFF